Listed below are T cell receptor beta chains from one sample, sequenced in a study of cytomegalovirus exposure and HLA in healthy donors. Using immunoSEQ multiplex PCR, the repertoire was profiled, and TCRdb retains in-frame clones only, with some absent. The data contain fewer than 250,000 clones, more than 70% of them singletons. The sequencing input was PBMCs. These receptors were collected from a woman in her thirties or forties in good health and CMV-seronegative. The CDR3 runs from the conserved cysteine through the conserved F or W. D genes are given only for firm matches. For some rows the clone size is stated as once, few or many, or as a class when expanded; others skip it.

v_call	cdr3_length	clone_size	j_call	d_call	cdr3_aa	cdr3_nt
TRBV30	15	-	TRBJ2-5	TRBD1	CAWQGTGAFQETQYF	TGTGCCTGGCAAGGGACAGGGGCTTTCCAAGAGACCCAGTACTTC
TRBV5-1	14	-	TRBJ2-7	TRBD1	CASSLARGTGEQYF	TGCGCCAGCAGCTTGGCTAGGGGGACAGGCGAGCAGTACTTC
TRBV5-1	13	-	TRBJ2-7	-	CASSLDSATERYF	TGCGCCAGCAGCTTGGATAGCGCCACTGAGCGGTACTTC
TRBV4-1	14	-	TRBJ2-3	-	CASSQAGLADTQYF	TGCGCCAGCAGCCAAGCAGGTCTAGCGGATACGCAGTATTTT
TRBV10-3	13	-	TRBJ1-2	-	CAISRIGEYGYTF	TGTGCCATCAGTCGGATTGGAGAGTATGGCTACACCTTC
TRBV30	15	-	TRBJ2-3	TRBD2	CAWSLSGTSTDTQYF	TGTGCCTGGTCCCTTAGCGGGACTAGCACAGATACGCAGTATTTT
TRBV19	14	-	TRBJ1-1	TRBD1	CASSIGGTGPEAFF	TGTGCCAGTAGTATAGGGGGGACAGGACCTGAAGCTTTCTTT
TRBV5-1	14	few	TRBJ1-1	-	CASSSEPAGTEAFF	TGCGCCAGCAGCTCCGAACCCGCGGGCACTGAAGCTTTCTTT
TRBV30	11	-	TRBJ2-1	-	CACPGGNEQFF	TGTGCCTGTCCAGGGGGGAATGAGCAGTTCTTC
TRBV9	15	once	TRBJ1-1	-	CASSVGQKSNTEAFF	TGTGCCAGCAGCGTAGGACAGAAGTCGAACACTGAAGCTTTCTTT
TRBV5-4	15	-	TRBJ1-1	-	CASSSPGQPNTEAFF	TGTGCCAGCAGCTCACCGGGACAACCGAACACTGAAGCTTTCTTT
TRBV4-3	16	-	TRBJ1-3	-	CASSQDRKGFGNTIYF	TGCGCCAGCAGCCAAGATCGGAAGGGGTTTGGAAACACCATATATTTT
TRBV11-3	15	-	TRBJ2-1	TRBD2	CASSPRTSGSHEQFF	TGTGCCAGCAGCCCCCGGACTAGCGGGAGCCATGAGCAGTTCTTC
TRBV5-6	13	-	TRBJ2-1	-	CASSLKLRREQFF	TGTGCCAGCAGCCTCAAATTGCGGCGTGAGCAGTTCTTC
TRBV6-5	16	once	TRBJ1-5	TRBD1	CASSYSGPGGVKPQHF	TGTGCCAGCAGTTACTCTGGGCCAGGGGGCGTGAAGCCCCAGCATTTT
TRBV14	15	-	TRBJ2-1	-	CASSLHMGLANEQFF	TGTGCCAGCAGCCTGCATATGGGACTTGCCAATGAGCAGTTCTTC
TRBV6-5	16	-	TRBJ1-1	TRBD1	CASSYSTWTGDTEAFF	TGTGCCAGCAGTTACTCCACGTGGACAGGAGACACTGAAGCTTTCTTT
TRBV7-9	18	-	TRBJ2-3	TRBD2	CSSTPGASGRLSTDTQYF	TGTTCCAGTACCCCCGGAGCTAGCGGGAGGCTGAGCACAGATACGCAGTATTTT
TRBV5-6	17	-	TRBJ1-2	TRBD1	CASSSPTGGFQRDGYTF	TGTGCCAGCAGCTCCCCGACAGGGGGCTTCCAAAGGGATGGCTACACCTTC
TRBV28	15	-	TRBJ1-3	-	CASSLMTGTGNTIYF	TGTGCCAGCAGCTTAATGACAGGAACGGGAAACACCATATATTTT
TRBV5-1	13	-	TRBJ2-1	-	CASTKGGGDEQFF	TGCGCCAGCACCAAAGGGGGGGGCGATGAGCAGTTCTTC
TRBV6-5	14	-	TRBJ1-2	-	CASSLTGPRYGYTF	TGTGCCAGCAGTTTGACAGGACCCCGCTATGGCTACACCTTC
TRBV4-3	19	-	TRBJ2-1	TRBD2	CASSHYLAGGPNGHNEQFF	TGCGCCAGCAGCCACTATCTAGCGGGAGGGCCAAACGGCCACAATGAGCAGTTCTTC
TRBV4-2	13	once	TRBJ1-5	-	CASSQEPDQPQHF	TGTGCCAGCAGCCAAGAACCGGATCAGCCCCAGCATTTT
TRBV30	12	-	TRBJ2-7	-	CAWLTGSYEQYF	TGTGCCTGGCTCACAGGGAGCTACGAGCAGTACTTC
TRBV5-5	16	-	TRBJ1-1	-	CASSLTGGFLNTEAFF	TGTGCCAGCAGCTTGACGGGGGGATTTCTGAACACTGAAGCTTTCTTT
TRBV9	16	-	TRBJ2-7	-	CASSVAGTGDSYEQYF	TGTGCCAGCAGCGTAGCTGGAACGGGAGACTCCTACGAGCAGTACTTC
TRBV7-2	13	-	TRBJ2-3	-	CASSPTREDTQYF	TGTGCCAGCAGCCCGACGCGGGAAGATACGCAGTATTTT
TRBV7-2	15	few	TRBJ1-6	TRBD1	CASSDRDAYNSPLHF	TGTGCCAGCAGCGACAGGGACGCCTATAATTCACCCCTCCACTTT
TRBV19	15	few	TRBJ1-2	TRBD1	CASSTQGQGNYGYTF	TGTGCCAGTAGTACTCAGGGACAGGGTAACTATGGCTACACCTTC
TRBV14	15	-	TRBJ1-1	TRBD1	CASSYDRGRRTEAFF	TGTGCCAGCAGCTACGACAGGGGGCGAAGGACTGAAGCTTTCTTT
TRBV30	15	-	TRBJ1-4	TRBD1	CAWSVLPQGAEKLFF	TGTGCCTGGAGTGTACTACCACAGGGGGCGGAAAAACTGTTTTTT
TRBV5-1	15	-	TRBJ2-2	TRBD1	CASSPGQENTGELFF	TGCGCCAGCAGCCCGGGACAGGAGAACACCGGGGAGCTGTTTTTT
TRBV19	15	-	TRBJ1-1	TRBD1	CASSPRDRLNTEAFF	TGTGCCAGTAGTCCTCGGGACAGGCTGAACACTGAAGCTTTCTTT
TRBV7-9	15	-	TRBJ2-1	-	CASSLDGSSYNEQFF	TGTGCCAGCAGCTTAGACGGGAGCTCCTACAATGAGCAGTTCTTC
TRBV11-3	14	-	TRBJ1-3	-	CASSLTRRGNTIYF	TGTGCCAGCAGCTTAACTCGGAGGGGAAACACCATATATTTT
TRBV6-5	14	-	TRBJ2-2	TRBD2	CASSWEGGSGELFF	TGTGCCAGCAGTTGGGAGGGAGGCTCCGGGGAGCTGTTTTTT
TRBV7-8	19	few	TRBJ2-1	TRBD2	CASSLDRGEREGAYNEQFF	TGTGCCAGCAGCTTAGATCGGGGCGAGCGGGAAGGAGCCTACAATGAGCAGTTCTTC
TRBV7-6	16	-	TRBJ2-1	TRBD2	CASSYLLAGVINEQFF	TGTGCCAGCAGCTACCTACTAGCGGGAGTAATCAATGAGCAGTTCTTC
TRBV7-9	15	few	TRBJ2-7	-	CASSWLAFLPYEQYF	TGTGCCAGCAGCTGGCTAGCGTTCCTCCCCTACGAGCAGTACTTC